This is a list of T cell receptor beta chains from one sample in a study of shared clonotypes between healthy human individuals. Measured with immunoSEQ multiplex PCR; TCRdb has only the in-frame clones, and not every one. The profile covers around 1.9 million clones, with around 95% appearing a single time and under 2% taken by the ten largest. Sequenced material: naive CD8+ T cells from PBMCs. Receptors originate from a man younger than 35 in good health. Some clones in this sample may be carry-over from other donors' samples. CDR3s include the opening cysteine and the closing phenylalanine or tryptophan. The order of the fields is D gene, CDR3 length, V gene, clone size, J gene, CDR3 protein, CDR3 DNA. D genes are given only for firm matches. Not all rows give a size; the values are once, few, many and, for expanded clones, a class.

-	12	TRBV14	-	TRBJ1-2	CASHRSGGGYTF	TGTGCCAGCCACCGTTCGGGGGGCGGCTACACCTTC
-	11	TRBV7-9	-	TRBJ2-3	CATLSGDTQYF	TGTGCCACCCTCAGCGGGGATACGCAGTATTTT
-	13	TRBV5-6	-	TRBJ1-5	CASSLRGNQPQHF	TGTGCCAGCAGCTTGAGAGGCAATCAGCCCCAGCATTTT
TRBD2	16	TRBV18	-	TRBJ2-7	CASSRGLAGDSYEQYF	TGTGCCAGCTCACGGGGACTAGCGGGAGATTCCTACGAGCAGTACTTC
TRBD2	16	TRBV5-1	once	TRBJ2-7	CASSPGLAGTTYEQYF	TGCGCCAGCAGCCCTGGACTAGCGGGGACCACCTACGAGCAGTACTTC
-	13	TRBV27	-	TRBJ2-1	CASSPRLVGEQFF	TGTGCCAGCAGTCCTAGACTAGTGGGTGAGCAGTTCTTC
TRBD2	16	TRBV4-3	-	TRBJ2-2	CASSQGLAANTGELFF	TGCGCCAGCAGCCAAGGTCTAGCGGCTAACACCGGGGAGCTGTTTTTT
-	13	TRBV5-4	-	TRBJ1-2	CASSPGSSYGYTF	TGTGCCAGCAGCCCGGGCAGCTCCTATGGCTACACCTTC
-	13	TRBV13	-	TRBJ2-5	CASSLREGETQYF	TGTGCCAGCAGCCTCCGTGAGGGGGAGACCCAGTACTTC
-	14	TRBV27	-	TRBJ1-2	CASSQQKRDYGYTF	TGTGCCAGCAGCCAACAGAAACGAGACTATGGCTACACCTTC
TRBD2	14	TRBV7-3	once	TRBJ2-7	CASSPGLGSYEQYF	TGTGCCAGCAGCCCTGGACTAGGATCCTACGAGCAGTACTTC
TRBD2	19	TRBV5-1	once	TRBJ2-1	CASSLVGSGSGVLGNEQFF	TGCGCCAGCAGCTTGGTCGGTAGCGGGAGTGGAGTCCTGGGCAATGAGCAGTTCTTC
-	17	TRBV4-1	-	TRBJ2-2	CASRQAQVGANTGELFF	TGCGCCAGCAGACAAGCGCAGGTTGGAGCGAACACCGGGGAGCTGTTTTTT
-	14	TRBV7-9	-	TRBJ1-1	CASSPYWRGTEAFF	TGTGCCAGCAGCCCATACTGGAGAGGCACTGAAGCTTTCTTT
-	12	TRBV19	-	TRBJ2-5	CASSIPEETQYF	TGTGCCAGTAGTATACCGGAAGAGACCCAGTACTTC
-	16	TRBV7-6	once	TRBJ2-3	CASSAGVGPAADTQYF	TGTGCCAGCAGCGCAGGTGTAGGCCCCGCTGCAGATACGCAGTATTTT
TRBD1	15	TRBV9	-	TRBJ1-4	CASSVGTDLYEKLFF	TGTGCCAGCAGCGTGGGGACAGACCTGTATGAAAAACTGTTTTTT
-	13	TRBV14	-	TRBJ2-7	CASSQGRLYEQYF	TGTGCCAGCAGCCAGGGCAGACTTTACGAGCAGTACTTC
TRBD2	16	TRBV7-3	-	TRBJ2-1	CASSRTSGSSYNEQFF	TGTGCCAGCAGCAGGACTAGCGGGAGCTCCTACAATGAGCAGTTCTTC
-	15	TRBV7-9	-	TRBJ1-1	CASSLVRALNTEAFF	TGTGCCAGCAGCTTAGTTAGGGCTTTGAACACTGAAGCTTTCTTT
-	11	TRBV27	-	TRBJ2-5	CASSFQETQYF	TGTGCCAGCAGTTTTCAAGAGACCCAGTACTTC
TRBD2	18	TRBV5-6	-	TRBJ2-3	CASSLNGWGPSGGETQYF	TGTGCCAGCAGCTTGAATGGGTGGGGCCCTAGCGGGGGTGAGACGCAGTATTTT
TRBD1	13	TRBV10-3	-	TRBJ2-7	CAISAAAGGEQYF	TGTGCCATCAGTGCGGCCGCAGGGGGCGAGCAGTACTTC
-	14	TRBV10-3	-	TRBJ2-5	CAISESITLETQYF	TGTGCCATCAGTGAGTCTATCACCTTAGAGACCCAGTACTTC
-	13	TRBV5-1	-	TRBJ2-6	CASSSGGANVLTF	TGCGCCAGCAGCTCCGGAGGGGCCAACGTCCTGACTTTC
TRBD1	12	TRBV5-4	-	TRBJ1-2	CASRTGANGYTF	TGTGCCAGCAGGACAGGGGCTAATGGCTACACCTTC
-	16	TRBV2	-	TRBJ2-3	CASSEVSRSSTDTQYF	TGTGCCAGCAGTGAAGTCTCCAGGAGTAGCACAGATACGCAGTATTTT
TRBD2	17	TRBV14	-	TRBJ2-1	CASSHLGLAGSYNEQFF	TGTGCCAGCAGCCACCTCGGACTAGCCGGCTCCTACAATGAGCAGTTCTTC
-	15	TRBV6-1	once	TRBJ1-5	CASSESFSVNQPQHF	TGTGCCAGCAGTGAATCGTTTAGTGTTAATCAGCCCCAGCATTTT
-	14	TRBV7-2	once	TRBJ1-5	CASAWGIGNQPQHF	TGTGCCTCAGCTTGGGGTATTGGCAATCAGCCCCAGCATTTT
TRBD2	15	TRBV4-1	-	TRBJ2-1	CASRPMRTSGNEQFF	TGCGCCAGCAGACCTATGAGGACTAGCGGCAATGAGCAGTTCTTC
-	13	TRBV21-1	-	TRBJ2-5	CASSKLAGGTQYF	TGTGCCAGCAGCAAACTAGCGGGGGGGACCCAGTACTTC
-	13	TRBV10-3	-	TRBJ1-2	CAIDGDPNYGYTF	TGTGCCATCGATGGAGATCCTAACTATGGCTACACCTTC
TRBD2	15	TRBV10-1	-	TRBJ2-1	CASSEEAGGYNEQFF	TGCGCCAGCAGTGAGGAGGCGGGAGGTTACAATGAGCAGTTCTTC
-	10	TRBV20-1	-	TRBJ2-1	CSAGYNEQFF	TGCAGTGCAGGGTACAATGAGCAGTTCTTC
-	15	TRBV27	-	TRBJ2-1	CASSDRDTDYNEQFF	TGTGCCAGCAGTGACCGGGACACCGACTACAATGAGCAGTTCTTC
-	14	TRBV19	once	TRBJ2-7	CASSISTGGDEQYF	TGTGCCAGTAGTATCTCGACAGGCGGGGACGAGCAGTACTTC
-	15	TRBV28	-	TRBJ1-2	CASRRVRDVFSGYTF	TGTGCCAGCAGGAGGGTAAGGGACGTTTTTTCTGGCTACACCTTC
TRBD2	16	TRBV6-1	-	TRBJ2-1	CASSEYGTRLNNEQFF	TGTGCCAGCAGTGAATATGGGACTAGGCTAAACAATGAGCAGTTCTTC
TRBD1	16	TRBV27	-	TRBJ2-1	CASSPSTGETYNEQFF	TGTGCCAGCAGTCCCTCCACAGGGGAAACCTACAATGAGCAGTTCTTC
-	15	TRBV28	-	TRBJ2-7	CASTPKVWSSYEQYF	TGTGCCAGCACCCCCAAGGTATGGAGCTCCTACGAGCAGTACTTC
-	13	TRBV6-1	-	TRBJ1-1	CASSGRTNTEAFF	TGTGCCAGCAGTGGCAGAACTAACACTGAAGCTTTCTTT
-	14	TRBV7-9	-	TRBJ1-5	CASSLSMAGQPQHF	TGTGCCAGCAGCCTTAGTATGGCAGGTCAGCCCCAGCATTTT
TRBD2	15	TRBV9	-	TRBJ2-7	CASSVAGGKSYEQYF	TGTGCCAGCAGCGTAGCGGGAGGGAAATCCTACGAGCAGTACTTC
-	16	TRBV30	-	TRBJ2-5	CAWSVLEGFGQETQYF	TGTGCCTGGAGTGTACTGGAGGGATTCGGCCAAGAGACCCAGTACTTC
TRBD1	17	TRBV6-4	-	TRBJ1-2	CASIQGGTGRRSVGYTF	TGTGCCAGCATCCAAGGCGGGACAGGGAGGCGAAGTGTTGGCTACACCTTC
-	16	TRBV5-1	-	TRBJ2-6	CASSLKRQSGANVLTF	TGCGCCAGCAGCCTTAAGCGGCAATCTGGGGCCAACGTCCTGACTTTC
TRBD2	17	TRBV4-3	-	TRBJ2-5	CASSQDQGLAGAETQYF	TGCGCCAGCAGCCAAGATCAAGGACTAGCGGGAGCTGAGACCCAGTACTTC
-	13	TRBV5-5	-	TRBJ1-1	CASSLWGQTEAFF	TGTGCCAGCAGCTTGTGGGGGCAGACTGAAGCTTTCTTT
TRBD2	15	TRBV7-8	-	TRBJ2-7	CASSLDTGGPPEQYF	TGTGCCAGCAGCTTAGACACGGGAGGGCCCCCCGAGCAGTACTTC
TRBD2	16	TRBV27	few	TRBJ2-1	CASSLYSGSSYNEQFF	TGTGCCAGCAGTTTATATAGCGGGAGCTCCTACAATGAGCAGTTCTTC
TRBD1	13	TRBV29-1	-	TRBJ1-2	CSAVDRVDYGYTF	TGCAGCGCCGTAGACAGGGTAGACTATGGCTACACCTTC
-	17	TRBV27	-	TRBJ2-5	CASSPVRVRGDGETQYF	TGTGCCAGCAGTCCCGTCCGGGTAAGGGGGGACGGAGAGACCCAGTACTTC
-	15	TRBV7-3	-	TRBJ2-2	CASSVTGAGTGELFF	TGTGCCAGCAGCGTGACAGGCGCCGGCACCGGGGAGCTGTTTTTT
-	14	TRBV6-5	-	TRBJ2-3	CASRLGGMADTQYF	TGTGCCAGCAGACTGGGGGGCATGGCGGATACGCAGTATTTT